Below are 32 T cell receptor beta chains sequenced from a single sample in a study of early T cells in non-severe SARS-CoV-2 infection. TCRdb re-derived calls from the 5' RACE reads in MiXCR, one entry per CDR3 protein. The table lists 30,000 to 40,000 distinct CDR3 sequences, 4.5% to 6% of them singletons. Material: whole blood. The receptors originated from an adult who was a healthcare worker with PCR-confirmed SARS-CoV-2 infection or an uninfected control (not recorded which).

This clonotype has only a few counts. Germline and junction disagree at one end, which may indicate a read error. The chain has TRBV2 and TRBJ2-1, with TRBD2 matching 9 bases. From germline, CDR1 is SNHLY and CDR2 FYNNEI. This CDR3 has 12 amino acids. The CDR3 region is CASSLRGGSPPF. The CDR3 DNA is TGTGCCAGCAGTTTGCGGGGGGGCTCCCCACCCTTC.

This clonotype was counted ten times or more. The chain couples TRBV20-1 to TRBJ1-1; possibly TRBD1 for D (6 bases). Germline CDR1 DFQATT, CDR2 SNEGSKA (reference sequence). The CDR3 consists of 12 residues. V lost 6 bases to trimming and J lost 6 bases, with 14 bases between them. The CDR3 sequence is CSAGATQAEAFF. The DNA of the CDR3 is TGCAGTGCGGGGGCGACCCAGGCTGAAGCTTTCTTT.

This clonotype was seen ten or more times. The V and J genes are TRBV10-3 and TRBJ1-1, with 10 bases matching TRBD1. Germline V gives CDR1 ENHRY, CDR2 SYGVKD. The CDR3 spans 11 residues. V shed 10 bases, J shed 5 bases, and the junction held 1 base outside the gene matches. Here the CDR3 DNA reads TGTGCCACGGGACAGGGGACTGAAGCTTTCTTT. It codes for CATGQGTEAFF.

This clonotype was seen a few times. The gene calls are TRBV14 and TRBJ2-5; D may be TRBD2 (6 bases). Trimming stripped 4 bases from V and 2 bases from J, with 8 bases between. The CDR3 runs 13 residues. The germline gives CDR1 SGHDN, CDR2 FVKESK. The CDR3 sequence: CASSRLVQETQYF. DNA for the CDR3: TGTGCCAGCAGCCGACTAGTACAAGAGACCCAGTACTTC.

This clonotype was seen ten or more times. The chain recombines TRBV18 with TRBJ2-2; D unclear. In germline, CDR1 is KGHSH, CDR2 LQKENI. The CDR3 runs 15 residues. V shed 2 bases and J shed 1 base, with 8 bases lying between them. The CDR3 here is CASSPDGLNTGELFF. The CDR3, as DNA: TGTGCCAGCTCACCAGATGGCTTGAACACCGGGGAGCTGTTTTTT.

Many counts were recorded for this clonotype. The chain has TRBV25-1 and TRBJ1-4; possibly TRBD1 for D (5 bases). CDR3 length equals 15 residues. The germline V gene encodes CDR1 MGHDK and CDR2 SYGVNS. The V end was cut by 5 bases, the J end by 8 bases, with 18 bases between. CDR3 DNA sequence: TGTGCCAGCAGTCTCCCCCCCCCGGGGGAGGAAAAACTGTTTTTT. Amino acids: CASSLPPPGEEKLFF.

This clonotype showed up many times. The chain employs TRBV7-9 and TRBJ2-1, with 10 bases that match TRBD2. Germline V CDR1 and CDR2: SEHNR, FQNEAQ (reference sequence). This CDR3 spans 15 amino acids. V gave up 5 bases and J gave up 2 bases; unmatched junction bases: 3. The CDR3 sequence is CASSPGTSAYNEQFF. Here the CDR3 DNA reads TGTGCCAGCAGCCCTGGGACTAGCGCCTACAATGAGCAGTTCTTC.

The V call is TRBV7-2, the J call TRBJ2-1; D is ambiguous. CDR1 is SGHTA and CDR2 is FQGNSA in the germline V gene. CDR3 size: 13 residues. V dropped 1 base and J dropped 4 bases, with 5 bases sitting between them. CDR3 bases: TGTGCCAGCAGCTTAGTTCGGTACAATGAGCAGTTCTTC. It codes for CASSLVRYNEQFF.

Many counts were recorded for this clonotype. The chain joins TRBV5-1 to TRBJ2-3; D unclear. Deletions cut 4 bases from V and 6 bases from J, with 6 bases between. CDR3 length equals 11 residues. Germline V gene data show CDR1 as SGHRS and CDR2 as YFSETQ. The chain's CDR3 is CASSAQDTQYF. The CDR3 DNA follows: TGCGCCAGCAGCGCACAGGATACGCAGTATTTT.

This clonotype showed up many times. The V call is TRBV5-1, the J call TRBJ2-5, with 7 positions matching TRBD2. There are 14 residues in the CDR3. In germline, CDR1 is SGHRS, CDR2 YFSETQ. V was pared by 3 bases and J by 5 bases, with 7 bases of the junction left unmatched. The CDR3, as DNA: TGCGCCAGCAGCTGGGAGGGGATTCGGGAGACCCAGTACTTC. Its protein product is CASSWEGIRETQYF.

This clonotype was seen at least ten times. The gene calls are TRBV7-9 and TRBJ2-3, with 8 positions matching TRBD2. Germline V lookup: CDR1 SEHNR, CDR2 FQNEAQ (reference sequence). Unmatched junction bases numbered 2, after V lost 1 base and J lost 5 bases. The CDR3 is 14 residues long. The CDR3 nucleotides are TGTGCCAGCAGCTTAGGGCTAGCGGGAGATACGCAGTATTTT. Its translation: CASSLGLAGDTQYF.

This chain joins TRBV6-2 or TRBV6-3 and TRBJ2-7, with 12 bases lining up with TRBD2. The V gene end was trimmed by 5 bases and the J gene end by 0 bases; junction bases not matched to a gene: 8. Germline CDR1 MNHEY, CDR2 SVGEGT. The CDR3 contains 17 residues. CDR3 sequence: CASSALTSGGFSYEQYF. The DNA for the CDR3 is TGTGCCAGCAGTGCCCTGACTAGCGGGGGATTCTCCTACGAGCAGTACTTC.

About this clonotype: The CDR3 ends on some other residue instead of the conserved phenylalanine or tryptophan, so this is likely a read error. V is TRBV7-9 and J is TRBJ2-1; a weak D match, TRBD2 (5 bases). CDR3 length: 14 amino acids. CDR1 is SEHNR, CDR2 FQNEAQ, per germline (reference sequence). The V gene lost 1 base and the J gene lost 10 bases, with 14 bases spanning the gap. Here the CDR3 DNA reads TGTGCCAGCAGCTTAGGAGGATGGGCGGGCGAGCAGTTCCTC. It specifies CASSLGGWAGEQFL.

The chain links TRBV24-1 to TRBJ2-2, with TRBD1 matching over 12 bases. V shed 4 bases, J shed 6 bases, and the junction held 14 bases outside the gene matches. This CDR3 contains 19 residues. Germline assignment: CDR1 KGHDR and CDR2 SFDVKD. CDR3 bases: TGTGCCACCAGTGACCCTCCCGGGACAGGGGGCGAGAGCGCCGGGGAGCTGTTTTTT. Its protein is CATSDPPGTGGESAGELFF.

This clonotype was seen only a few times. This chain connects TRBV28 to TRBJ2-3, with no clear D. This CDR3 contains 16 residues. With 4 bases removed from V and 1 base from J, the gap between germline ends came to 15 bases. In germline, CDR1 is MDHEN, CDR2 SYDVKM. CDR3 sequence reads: CASSSPELPGTDTQYF. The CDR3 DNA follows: TGTGCCAGCAGTTCCCCCGAACTCCCTGGCACAGATACGCAGTATTTT.

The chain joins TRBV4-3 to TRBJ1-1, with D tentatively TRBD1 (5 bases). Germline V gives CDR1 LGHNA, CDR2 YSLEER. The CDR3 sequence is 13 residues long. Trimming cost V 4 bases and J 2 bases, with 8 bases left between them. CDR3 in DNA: TGCGCCAGCAGCCGGGACGGAAACACTGAAGCTTTCTTT. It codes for CASSRDGNTEAFF.

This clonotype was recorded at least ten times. CDR3 sequence: CAISSGALNIQYF. The CDR3 DNA sequence: TGTGCCATCAGTTCAGGAGCTTTAAACATTCAGTACTTC. This chain uses TRBV10-3 with TRBJ2-4, with unresolved D. Germline assignment: CDR1 ENHRY and CDR2 SYGVKD. V was clipped by 5 bases and J by 6 bases, with 11 bases between them. The CDR3 runs to 13 residues.

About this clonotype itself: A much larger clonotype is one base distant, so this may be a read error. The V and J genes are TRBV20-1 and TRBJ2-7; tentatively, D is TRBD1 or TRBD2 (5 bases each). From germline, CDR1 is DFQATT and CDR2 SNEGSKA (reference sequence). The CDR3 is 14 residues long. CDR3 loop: CCANRDGGAYEQYF. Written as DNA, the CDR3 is TGCTGTGCGAACCGGGACGGCGGTGCCTACGAGCAGTACTTC.

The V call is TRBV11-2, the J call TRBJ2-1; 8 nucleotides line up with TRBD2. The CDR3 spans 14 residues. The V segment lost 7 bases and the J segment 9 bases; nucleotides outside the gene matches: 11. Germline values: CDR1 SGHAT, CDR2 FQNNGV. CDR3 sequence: CASTPFGGAGEQFF. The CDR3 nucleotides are TGTGCCAGCACTCCCTTCGGGGGGGCCGGTGAGCAGTTCTTC.

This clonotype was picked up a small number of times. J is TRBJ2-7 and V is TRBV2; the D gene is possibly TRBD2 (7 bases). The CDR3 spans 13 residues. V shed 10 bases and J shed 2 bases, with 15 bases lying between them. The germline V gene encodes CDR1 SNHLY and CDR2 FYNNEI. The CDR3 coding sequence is TGTGCCATTCTGGCGGGGGCCACCTACGAGCAGTACTTC. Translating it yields CAILAGATYEQYF.

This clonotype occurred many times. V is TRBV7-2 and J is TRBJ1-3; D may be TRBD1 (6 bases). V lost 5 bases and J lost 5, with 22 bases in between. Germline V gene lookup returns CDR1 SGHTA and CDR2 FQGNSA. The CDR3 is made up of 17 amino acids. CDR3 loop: CASSPGPTGRLRNTIYF. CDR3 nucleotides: TGTGCCAGCAGCCCTGGCCCGACAGGTCGGCTAAGAAACACCATATATTTT. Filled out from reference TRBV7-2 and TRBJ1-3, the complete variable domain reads GAGVSQSPSNKVTEKGKDVELRCDPISGHTALYWYRQSLGQGLEFLIYFQGNSAPDKSGLPSDRFSAERTGGSVSTLTIQRTQQEDSAVYLCASSPGPTGRLRNTIYFGEGSWLTVV.

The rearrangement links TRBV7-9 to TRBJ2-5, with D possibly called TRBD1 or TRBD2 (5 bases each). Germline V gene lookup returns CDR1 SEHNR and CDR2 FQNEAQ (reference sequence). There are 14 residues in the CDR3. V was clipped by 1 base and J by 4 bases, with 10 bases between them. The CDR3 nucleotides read TGTGCCAGCAGCTTAGGAGGGGACCTAGAGACCCAGTACTTC. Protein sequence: CASSLGGDLETQYF. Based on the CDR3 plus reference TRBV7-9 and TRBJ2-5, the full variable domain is DTGVSQNPRHKITKRGQNVTFRCDPISEHNRLYWYRQTLGQGPEFLTYFQNEAQLEKSRLLSDRFSAERPKGSFSTLEIQRTEQGDSAMYLCASSLGGDLETQYFGPGTRLLVL.

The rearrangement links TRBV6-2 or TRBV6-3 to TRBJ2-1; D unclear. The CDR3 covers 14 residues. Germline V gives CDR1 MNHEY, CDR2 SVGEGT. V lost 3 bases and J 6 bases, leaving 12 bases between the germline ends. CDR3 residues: CASSYVVRANEQFF. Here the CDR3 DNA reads TGTGCCAGCAGTTATGTCGTTAGGGCCAATGAGCAGTTCTTC.

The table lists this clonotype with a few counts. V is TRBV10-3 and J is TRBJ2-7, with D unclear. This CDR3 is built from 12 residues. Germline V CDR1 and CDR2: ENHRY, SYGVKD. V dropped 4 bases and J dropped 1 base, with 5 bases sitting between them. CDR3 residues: CAISGSSYEQYF. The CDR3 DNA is TGTGCCATCAGTGGCTCGTCCTACGAGCAGTACTTC.

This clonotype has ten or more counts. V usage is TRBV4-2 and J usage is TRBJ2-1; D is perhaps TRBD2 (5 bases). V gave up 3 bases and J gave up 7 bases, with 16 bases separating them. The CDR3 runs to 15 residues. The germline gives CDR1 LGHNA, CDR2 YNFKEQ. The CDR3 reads CASSHYMGSGNEQFF. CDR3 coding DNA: TGTGCCAGCAGCCACTACATGGGGAGCGGAAATGAGCAGTTCTTC.

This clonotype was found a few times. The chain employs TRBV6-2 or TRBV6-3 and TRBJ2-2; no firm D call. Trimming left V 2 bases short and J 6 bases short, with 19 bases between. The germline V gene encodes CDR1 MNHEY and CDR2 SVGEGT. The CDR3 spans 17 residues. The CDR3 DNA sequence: TGTGCCAGCAGTTACCCGATTCTTTCTACAGTGCCCGGGGAGCTGTTTTTT. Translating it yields CASSYPILSTVPGELFF.

CDR3 protein: CASSYFAAGGSQETQYF. CDR3 sequence (DNA): TGTGCCAGCAGTTACTTCGCGGCAGGGGGCTCCCAAGAGACCCAGTACTTC. V usage is TRBV6-6 and J usage is TRBJ2-5; 8 positions agree with TRBD1. Germline V CDR1 and CDR2: MNHNY, SVGAGI (reference sequence). J gave up 1 base and V 1 base, and 8 bases lay outside the gene matches. The CDR3 length is 17 residues.

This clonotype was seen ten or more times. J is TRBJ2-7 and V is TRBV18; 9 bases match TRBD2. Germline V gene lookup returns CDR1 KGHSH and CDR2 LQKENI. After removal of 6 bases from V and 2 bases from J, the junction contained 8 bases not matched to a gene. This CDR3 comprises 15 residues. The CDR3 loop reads CASSPGLAGPYEQYF. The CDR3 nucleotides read TGTGCCAGCTCCCCCGGCCTAGCGGGGCCCTACGAGCAGTACTTC.

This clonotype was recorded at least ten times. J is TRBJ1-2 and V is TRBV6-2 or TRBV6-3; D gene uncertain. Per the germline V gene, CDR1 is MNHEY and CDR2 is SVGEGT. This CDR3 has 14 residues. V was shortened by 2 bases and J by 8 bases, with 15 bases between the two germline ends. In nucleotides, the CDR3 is TGTGCCAGCAGTTACATAACGGCGCTCGCCGGCTACACCTTC. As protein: CASSYITALAGYTF.

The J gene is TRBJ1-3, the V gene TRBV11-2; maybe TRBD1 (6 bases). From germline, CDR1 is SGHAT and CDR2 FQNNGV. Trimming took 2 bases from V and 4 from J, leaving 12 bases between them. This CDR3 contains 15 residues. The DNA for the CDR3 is TGTGCCAGCAGCTTAATGTGGGACATCGGAAACACCATATATTTT. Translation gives CASSLMWDIGNTIYF.

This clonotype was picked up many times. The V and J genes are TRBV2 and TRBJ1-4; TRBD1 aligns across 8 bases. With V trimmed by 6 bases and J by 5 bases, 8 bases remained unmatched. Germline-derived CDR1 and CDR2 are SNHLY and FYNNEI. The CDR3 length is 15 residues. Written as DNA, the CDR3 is TGTGCCAGCAGGGACAACAGGGGGGAAAATGAAAAACTGTTTTTT. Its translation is CASRDNRGENEKLFF.

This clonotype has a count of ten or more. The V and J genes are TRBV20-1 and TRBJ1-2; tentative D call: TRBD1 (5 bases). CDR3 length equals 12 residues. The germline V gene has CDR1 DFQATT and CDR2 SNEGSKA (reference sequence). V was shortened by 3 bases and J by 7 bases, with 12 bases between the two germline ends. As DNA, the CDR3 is TGCAGTGCTAGCACAGGAACGGCTGGCTACACCTTC. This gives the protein CSASTGTAGYTF.